One sample yielded the 8 T cell receptor beta chains listed below, sequenced in a study of blood T cell repertoires in COVID-19. The assay was immunoSEQ multiplex PCR, and TCRdb's table has in-frame clones only and misses some. The sample holds approximately 94,000 clones, less than 85% seen once. The material sequenced was peripheral blood. The receptors here all came from a human donor in a cohort sampled during active COVID-19.

The chain carries TRBV7-2 and TRBJ2-2; 10 positions agree with TRBD2. J gave up 7 bases and V 4 bases, and 6 bases lay outside the gene matches. The CDR3 contains 15 residues. CDR1 and CDR2 (germline): SGHTA, FQGNSA. The CDR3 DNA is TGTGCCAGCAGCTGGAGCGGGGGGGCGATCGGGGAGCTGTTTTTT. Amino acids: CASSWSGGAIGELFF.

V is TRBV12-3 or TRBV12-4 and J is TRBJ1-3; D might be TRBD1 (6 bases). V shed 5 bases and J shed 6 bases, with 11 bases lying between them. This CDR3 contains 13 residues. The DNA for the CDR3 is TGTGCCAGCAGTCTAGGACAGTTAAACACCATATATTTT. Translation: CASSLGQLNTIYF.

The gene calls are TRBV28 and TRBJ2-5, with TRBD1 matching over 9 bases. Germline CDR1 and CDR2: MDHEN and SYDVKM. The J segment lost 1 base and the V segment lost 8 bases, leaving 5 bases of the junction unmatched. The CDR3 totals 14 residues. In DNA form, the CDR3 reads TGTGCCAGCGGGACAGGGTCCCGCCAAGAGACCCAGTACTTC. As protein: CASGTGSRQETQYF. Filled out from reference TRBV28 and TRBJ2-5, the complete variable domain reads DVKVTQSSRYLVKRTGEKVFLECVQDMDHENMFWYRQDPGLGLRLIYFSYDVKMKEKGDIPEGYSVSREKKERFSLILESASTNQTSMYLCASGTGSRQETQYFGPGTRLLVL.

The chain carries TRBV28 and TRBJ2-3; 8 nucleotides match TRBD2. Germline V lookup: CDR1 MDHEN, CDR2 SYDVKM. The CDR3 length is 16 residues. J lost 3 bases, V lost 7 bases, and 12 bases had no gene match. The CDR3 reads CASIPSAGGGTDTQYF. CDR3 sequence (DNA): TGTGCCAGCATCCCTAGCGCGGGAGGAGGAACAGATACGCAGTATTTT.

The V gene is TRBV5-1, the J gene TRBJ2-1; D gene uncertain. The CDR3 loop spans 14 amino acids. V was cut by 2 bases and J by 3 bases, with 9 bases left in between. Per germline, CDR1 SGHRS and CDR2 YFSETQ. The CDR3 region has the DNA TGCGCCAGCAGCTTATCGGCGGACTACAATGAGCAGTTCTTC. Its translation: CASSLSADYNEQFF.

This clone was picked up one time. This rearrangement joins TRBV19 to TRBJ1-5; D not resolved. Germline V CDR1 and CDR2: LNHDA, SQIVND (reference sequence). V lost 7 bases and J lost 8, with 15 bases in between. This CDR3 has 13 residues. CDR3: CASTRVLAEPQHF. Written as DNA, the CDR3 is TGTGCCAGTACCCGCGTCCTCGCGGAGCCCCAGCATTTT.

The V gene is TRBV4-1, the J gene TRBJ2-1; 11 bases align to TRBD2. The V and J ends lost 9 bases and 9 bases, in that order; junction bases with no gene match: 25. CDR3 length: 19 residues. Germline CDR1 and CDR2: MGHRA and YSYEKL. CDR3 loop: CARTIEVAGGMEELREQFF. The CDR3 DNA is TGCGCCAGAACGATTGAGGTAGCGGGAGGGATGGAAGAGCTTCGTGAGCAGTTCTTC.

This chain uses TRBV6-2 or TRBV6-3 with TRBJ1-2; D may be TRBD1 (6 bases). V was pared by 4 bases and J by 14 bases, with 23 bases between. The CDR3 length is 14 residues. Germline V gives CDR1 MNHEY, CDR2 SVGEGT. The DNA of the CDR3 is TGTGCCAGCAGTTCCGGACAGACCATAATGGCGAGAACCTTC. This codes for CASSSGQTIMARTF.